This T cell receptor beta chain was sequenced in a study of shared clonotypes between healthy human individuals. Study-wide findings and caveats: Clonotype sharing among donors was expected to depend on sequencing depth.

The protocol was immunoSEQ multiplex PCR, while the TCRdb copy is restricted to in-frame clones and leaves out a portion. The sample records about 480,000 clones, 60% to 80% being singletons. Approximately 95 million PBMCs went into genomic DNA for unsorted samples. CDR1 is MDHEN and CDR2 is SYDVKM in the germline V gene. The V and J ends lost 7 bases and 3 bases, in that order; junction bases with no gene match: 8. CDR3 length: 14 residues. On this clone itself: Its antigen remains unknown.

What was sequenced was PBMCs. This sequence was found in a middle-aged woman in good health. Some clones in this sample may be carry-over from other donors' samples. This chain links TRBV28 with TRBJ2-7; 8 positions match TRBD2. CDR3 nucleotide sequence: TGTGCCAGCACCCACGGGAGGGAGATCTACGAGCAGTACTTC. Its protein product is CASTHGREIYEQYF.